This is a list of T cell receptor beta chains from one sample in a study of CD8+ T cells in alopecia areata. Profiling relied on immunoSEQ multiplex PCR, and the TCRdb table lists in-frame clones only, not all of them. In the table there are over 150,000 clones, approximately 57% of which are singletons. Specimen: CD4+ T cells sorted from blood, collected at week 24, from a patient treated with tofacitinib. The receptors shown here come from a human donor with alopecia areata. Both conserved end residues are trimmed from each CDR3. Each record gives: CDR3 length, V gene, clone size, CDR3 protein. Part of the rows lack a size; the others show once, few, many or a class for expanded clones.

>12|TRBV9|NA
ASSAPGTYNEQF
>10|TRBV11-2|NA
ASSPGRGTQY
>12|TRBV25-1|NA
ASSELNEGTEAF
>12|TRBV28|NA
ASRLGGADSPLH
>12|TRBV30|few
AWRDQGEPWELF
>10|TRBV27|NA
ASSPLQGEQY
>12|TRBV11-2|NA
ASSFGGGKTEAF
>13|TRBV25-1|NA
ASTQTGRSSYEQY
>11|TRBV28|few
ASTAGGQETQY
>11|TRBV29-1|few
SVAASGGNEQF
>14|TRBV10-3|NA
AISDWHSPYNSPLH
>14|TRBV15|NA
ATSRSRTGAFEKLF
>10|TRBV29-1|few
SAMGTVGGYT
>12|TRBV30|NA
AWSATRGTDTQY
>13|TRBV27|NA
ASRSGSFFVGQEY
>15|TRBV12-5|NA
ATAGLAGGLTAETQY
>13|TRBV5-1|NA
ASSLGETSNQPQH
>13|TRBV18|few
ASSPFTGETDTQY
>11|TRBV4-3|few
ASSQAPDRPLL
>9|TRBV20-1|NA
SAGIDYEQY
>13|TRBV29-1|NA
SVAKRLAGAREQF
>12|TRBV29-1|few
SVKHGTSNNEQF
>11|TRBV25-1|NA
ASSELQGMKQY
>13|TRBV14|NA
ASSQQGGGPGIQY
>14|TRBV29-1|once
SVDAVAGGPTDTQY
>10|TRBV5-1|few
ASSYDTGPQY
>9|TRBV2|NA
ASTPSGEQF
>16|TRBV15|NA
ATSRATLGTANTGELF
>13|TRBV30|NA
AWSVKSSGANVLT
>12|TRBV23-1|NA
ARKQGFFSTEAF
>11|TRBV6-6|NA
ASSQGHNYGYT
>11|TRBV7-9|NA
ASSTAGTETQY
>11|TRBV2|NA
ATAWDGIYEQY
>11|TRBV18|few
ASSSPSGNEQF
>10|TRBV11-3|few
ASSLGYGELF
>15|TRBV7-2|once
ASSLTPGTSGDNIQY
>11|TRBV23-1|NA
ASSLAENTEAF
>12|TRBV7-3|NA
ASSLGTNVDEQF
>14|TRBV7-8|NA
ASSLAGASGTDTQY
>14|TRBV4-1|NA
ASSQGEGTRNQPQH
>13|TRBV6-5|NA
ASSLKLAGGLEQY
>13|TRBV4-2|NA
ASSQDEAGIQPQH
>11|TRBV15|NA
ATKGDWLSGLF
>14|TRBV10-3|NA
AISESFGRTHYGYT
>13|TRBV5-1|NA
ASSLVGQGAYEQY
>10|TRBV29-1|NA
SVDRVGTEAF
>15|TRBV2|NA
ASSKGSQGGSNQPQH
>9|TRBV20-1|NA
SNRAGETQY
>9|TRBV25-1|NA
ASRDNYGYT
>11|TRBV30|NA
AWSGRGGEKLF
>10|TRBV4-1|few
ASSQGDEPQH
>14|TRBV2|NA
ASRKTGESTNEKLF
>10|TRBV29-1|NA
SVSGTGNTIY
>12|TRBV15|NA
ATSSRDRREKLF
>12|TRBV29-1|NA
SVAGRTTNYGYT
>12|TRBV6-5|NA
ASRGQGSLGGYT
>13|TRBV27|once
ASSLVWDGDYGYT
>10|TRBV11-2|NA
ASSLSSGGYT
>13|TRBV5-1|NA
ASSIWDSRTDTQY
>10|TRBV29-1|NA
SVGRASDGYT